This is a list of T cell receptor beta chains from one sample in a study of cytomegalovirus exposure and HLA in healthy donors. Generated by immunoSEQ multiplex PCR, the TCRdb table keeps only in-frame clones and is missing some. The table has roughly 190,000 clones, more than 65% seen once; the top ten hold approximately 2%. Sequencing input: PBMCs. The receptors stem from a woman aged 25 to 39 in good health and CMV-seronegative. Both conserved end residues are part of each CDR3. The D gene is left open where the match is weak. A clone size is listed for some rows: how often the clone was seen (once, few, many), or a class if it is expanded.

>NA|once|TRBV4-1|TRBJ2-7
TGCGCCAGCAGCCAACTAATAGGGGGAACCGTAGAGCAGTACTTC
CASSQLIGGTVEQYF
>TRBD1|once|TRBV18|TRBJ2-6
TGTGCCAGCTCACCACTGGGGACAGAAACAAGCTCTGGGGCCAACGTCCTGACTTTC
CASSPLGTETSSGANVLTF
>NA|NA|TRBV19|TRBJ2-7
TGTGCCACGGGAACGGCAACCTACGAGCAGTACTTC
CATGTATYEQYF
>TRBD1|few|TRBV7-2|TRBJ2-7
TGTGCCAGCAGCTTAGCGAGGGACAGGGGTATCGAGCAGTACTTC
CASSLARDRGIEQYF
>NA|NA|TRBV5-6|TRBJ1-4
TGTGCCAGCAGCTTGGGGAGACGGTTTAATGAAAAACTGTTTTTT
CASSLGRRFNEKLFF
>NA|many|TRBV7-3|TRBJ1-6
TGTGCCAGCAGCTTAAATGGTCAGGGGAATTCACCCCTCCACTTT
CASSLNGQGNSPLHF
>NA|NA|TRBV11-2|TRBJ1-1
TGTGCCAGCAGCTTATATGGGCCGGCGAACACTGAAGCTTTCTTT
CASSLYGPANTEAFF
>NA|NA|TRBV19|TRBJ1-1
TGTGCCAGTAGTATCTACACTGAAGCTTTCTTT
CASSIYTEAFF
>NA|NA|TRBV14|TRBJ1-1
TGTGCCAGCAGCCAGCTTGGGTACAGGGAAGCTTTCTTT
CASSQLGYREAFF
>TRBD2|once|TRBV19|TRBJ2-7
TGTGCCAGTAGTATTCGGGGGGTCGACGAGCAGTACTTC
CASSIRGVDEQYF
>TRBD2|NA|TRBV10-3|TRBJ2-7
TGTGCCATCACGGCGGGGGGGAGCTCCTACGAGCAGTACTTC
CAITAGGSSYEQYF
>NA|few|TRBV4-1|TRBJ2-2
TGCGCCAGCAGCCAAGACTTCAGGGTACCCGGGGAGCTGTTTTTT
CASSQDFRVPGELFF
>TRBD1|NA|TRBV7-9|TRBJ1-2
TGTGCCAGCAGCTATATAGGGACAGGGGGCGTCTATGGCTACACCTTC
CASSYIGTGGVYGYTF
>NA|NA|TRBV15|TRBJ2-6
TGTGCCACCAGCAGAGGGTGGTTACAGACTGGGGCCAACGTCCTGACTTTC
CATSRGWLQTGANVLTF
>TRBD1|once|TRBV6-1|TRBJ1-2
TGTGCCAGCAAACCGGGACAGCCCCTCTATGGCTACACCTTC
CASKPGQPLYGYTF
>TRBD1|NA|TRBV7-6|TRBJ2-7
TGTGCCAGCAGCTTAGGGACAGGGTTCGTGCGTGAGCAGTACTTC
CASSLGTGFVREQYF
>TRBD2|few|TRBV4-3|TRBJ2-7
TGCGCCAGCAGCCAAGACCGGGGGGGGTCAGGCTACGAGCAGTACTTC
CASSQDRGGSGYEQYF
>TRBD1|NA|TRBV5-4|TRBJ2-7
TGTGCCAGCAGCTGGGACAGGGGGGATGAGCAGTACTTC
CASSWDRGDEQYF
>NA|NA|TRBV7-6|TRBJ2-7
TGTGCCAGCAGCCCACCGGGACAAGACGAGCAGTACTTC
CASSPPGQDEQYF
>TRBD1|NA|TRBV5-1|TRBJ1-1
TGCGCCAGCAGCTTGGGACGGACAGGGAAGGGCACTGAAGCTTTCTTT
CASSLGRTGKGTEAFF
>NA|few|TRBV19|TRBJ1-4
TGTGCCAGTAGACCCCCGAGAGGGAATAATGAAAAACTGTTTTTT
CASRPPRGNNEKLFF
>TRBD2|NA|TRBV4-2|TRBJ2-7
TGTGCCAGCAGCCAAGAGGGGGGACTAGCTATCTACGAGCAGTACTTC
CASSQEGGLAIYEQYF
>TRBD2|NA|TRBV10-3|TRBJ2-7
TGTGCCACCACCTTTGGACTAGCGGGGGAGGGGGCCTACGAGCAGTACTTC
CATTFGLAGEGAYEQYF